This TCR beta chain was identified during a study of cytomegalovirus exposure and HLA in healthy donors. V gave up 6 bases and J gave up 4 bases; unmatched junction bases: 5. Germline CDR1 reads SGHTA; CDR2 reads FQGNSA. CDR3 length: 14 residues. This PCR relied on a set of 60 Vbeta primers and 13 Jbeta primers. The data were produced by immunoSEQ multiplex PCR, yet TCRdb's version contains in-frame clones alone and is incomplete. The sample yields some 140,000 clones, 65% to 80% seen once. Sequenced material: PBMCs. This receptor was obtained from a man aged 18 to 35 in good health and CMV-seronegative. The chain carries TRBV7-2 and TRBJ1-2; 10 bases are shared with TRBD1. The CDR3 region has the DNA TGTGCCAGCAGGCGGGACAGGGGAACCTATGGCTACACCTTC. The encoded protein is CASRRDRGTYGYTF.